This is a list of T cell receptor beta chains from one sample in a study of cytomegalovirus exposure and HLA in healthy donors. Measured with immunoSEQ multiplex PCR; TCRdb has only the in-frame clones, and not every one. The sample consists of about 270,000 clones, just over 70% of them appearing once. The sample taken for sequencing was PBMCs. These receptor sequences come from a female donor in good health and CMV-seronegative. The CDR3 runs from the conserved cysteine through the conserved F or W. Fields, in order: V gene, J gene, CDR3 protein.

TRBV5-4,TRBJ2-7,CASSLWESAYEQYF
TRBV27,TRBJ1-6,CASSHKGTGNSPLHF
TRBV13,TRBJ2-7,CASSPHGGGSYEQYF
TRBV28,TRBJ1-4,CASSLEGLLFF
TRBV6-6,TRBJ2-2,CASSYRTGELFF
TRBV12-5,TRBJ1-5,CASGLGTGVRQPQHF
TRBV7-8,TRBJ2-7,CASTRDRGPSREQYF
TRBV5-6,TRBJ2-7,CASSPITDRGYEQYF
TRBV5-4,TRBJ2-7,CASSSLQGSYEQYF
TRBV6-5,TRBJ1-6,CASSYGDSPLHF
TRBV29-1,TRBJ1-1,CSVPRQGLNTEAFF
TRBV6-1,TRBJ2-3,CASTAGVGTDTQYF
TRBV19,TRBJ1-2,CASRPDRDFGYTF
TRBV10-3,TRBJ2-7,CAISEAGGSRQYF
TRBV19,TRBJ2-1,CASSIRASGRLNYNEQFF
TRBV6-6,TRBJ1-6,CASSRTQGASVLHF
TRBV7-9,TRBJ1-2,CASQDEVLGYGYTF
TRBV6-1,TRBJ2-7,CATANPEGSYEQYF
TRBV6-5,.,CASTSNSGSEQYF
TRBV25-1,TRBJ2-7,CASSVRGSYEQYF
TRBV7-9,TRBJ1-1,CSSSMSGVGIPEAFF
TRBV4-2,TRBJ2-3,CASSPRLAGATDTQYF
TRBV6-1,TRBJ1-5,CASSEKPGLRGQPQHF
TRBV2,TRBJ2-4,CASSERRVAKNIQYF
TRBV6-1,TRBJ2-7,CATNLSGSFYEQYF
TRBV5-4,TRBJ2-7,CASSSPGGGEQYF
TRBV2,TRBJ1-4,CASSVGRNSEKLFF
TRBV15,TRBJ2-3,CATSREASGSFADTQYF